The clone carrying this TCR beta chain was counted at least ten times. Antigen: not known. The data were obtained in a study of regulatory T cells in long-lasting Graves disease. Construction of TCR beta libraries relied on iRepertoire HTBI primers and on Arm-PCR targeting CDR3 regions. Per the original data handling: Identified across the samples were 55 to 75 TRBV segments and over 11 TRBJ segments. Each CDR3 protein gets one entry after TCRdb re-called the multiplex PCR reads with MiXCR. The V and J calls reflect TCRdb's pipeline rather than the authors' work. The profile shows hundreds of thousands of distinct CDR3 sequences, around 15% of them singletons. V lost 10 bases and J 3 bases, leaving 19 bases between the germline ends. CDR3 length: 14 residues. Germline values: CDR1 MDHEN, CDR2 SYDVKM. Time point noted: newly diagnosed GD, antithyroid drugs for less than 3 months. RNA extracted from PBMCs served as the sequencing template. An endocrinology department in Xi'an, China, supplied the patients.

Study findings and constraints: There were preferences for TRBV28, TRBJ1-2 and TRBJ2-5 in persistent disease. Among the persistent patients, 2,500 to 3,000 public clonotypes were shared, more than the approximately 970 shared among new patients.

These data were likewise used in another study, on T cells in Graves' hyperthyroidism and ophthalmopathy.

This clonotype was sampled from a woman aged 25 to 45 with Graves disease. V usage is TRBV28 and J usage is TRBJ2-7; the D is unclear. This material consisted of peripheral blood mononuclear cells (PBMCs), taken at new diagnosis, from a patient treated with antithyroid drugs. The DNA of the CDR3 is TGTGCCACCAAGGACCCGGTCAGCAACTACGAGCAGTACTTC. Amino acids: CATKDPVSNYEQYF.